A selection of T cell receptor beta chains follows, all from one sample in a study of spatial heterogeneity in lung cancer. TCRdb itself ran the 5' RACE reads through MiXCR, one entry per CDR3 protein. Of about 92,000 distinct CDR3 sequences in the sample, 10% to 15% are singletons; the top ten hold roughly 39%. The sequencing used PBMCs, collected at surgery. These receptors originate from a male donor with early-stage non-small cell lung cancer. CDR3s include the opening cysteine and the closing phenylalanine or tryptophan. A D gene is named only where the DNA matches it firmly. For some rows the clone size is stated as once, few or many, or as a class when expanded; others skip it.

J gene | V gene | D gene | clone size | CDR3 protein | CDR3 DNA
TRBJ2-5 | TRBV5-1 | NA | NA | CASSLRTVVTGETQYF | TGCGCCAGCAGCCTTCGGACAGTGGTAACGGGAGAGACCCAGTACTTC
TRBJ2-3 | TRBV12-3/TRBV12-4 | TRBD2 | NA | CASSFPSGGAGTDMQYF | TGTGCCAGCAGTTTCCCTAGCGGGGGGGCCGGCACAGATATGCAGTATTTT
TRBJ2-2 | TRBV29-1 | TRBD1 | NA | CSVSGQRNTGELFF | TGCAGCGTTTCGGGACAGAGGAACACCGGGGAGCTGTTTTTT
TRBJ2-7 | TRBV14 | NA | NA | CASSQDNGPYEQYF | TGTGCCAGCAGCCAAGATAATGGGCCCTACGAGCAGTACTTC
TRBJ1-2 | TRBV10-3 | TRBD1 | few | CAISRQGPNYGYTF | TGTGCCATCAGCCGACAGGGACCTAACTATGGCTACACCTTC
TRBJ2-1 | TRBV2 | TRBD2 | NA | CASREWLAGVVRNEQFF | TGTGCCAGCAGAGAATGGTTAGCGGGAGTCGTAAGGAATGAGCAGTTCTTC
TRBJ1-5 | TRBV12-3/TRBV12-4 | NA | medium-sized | CASRHQPSGSNQPQHF | TGTGCCAGCAGACACCAACCGTCAGGGAGCAATCAGCCCCAGCATTTT
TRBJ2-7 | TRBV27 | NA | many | CASSQRSISYEQYF | TGTGCCAGCAGCCAACGCTCGATCTCCTACGAGCAGTACTTC
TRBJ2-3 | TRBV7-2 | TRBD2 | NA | CASRSARLAGGSTDTQYF | TGTGCCAGCAGATCCGCGAGGCTAGCGGGAGGGAGCACAGATACGCAGTATTTT
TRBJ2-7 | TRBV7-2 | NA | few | CASSPGTDPEQYF | TGTGCCAGCAGCCCCGGGACGGACCCCGAGCAGTACTTC
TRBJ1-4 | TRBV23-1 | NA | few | CASSRGQRDEKLFF | TGCGCCAGCAGCCGCGGGCAGAGGGACGAAAAACTGTTTTTT
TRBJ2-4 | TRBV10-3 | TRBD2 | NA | CAISESGTSGRKTKNIQYF | TGTGCCATCAGTGAGTCGGGGACTAGCGGGAGGAAAACCAAAAACATTCAGTACTTC
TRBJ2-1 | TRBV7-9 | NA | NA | CASSLVGRGHNEQFF | TGTGCCAGCAGCTTAGTGGGCAGGGGTCACAATGAGCAGTTCTTC
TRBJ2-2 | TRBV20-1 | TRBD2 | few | CSARTSGRPNTGELFF | TGCAGTGCTAGGACTAGCGGGAGGCCGAACACCGGGGAGCTGTTTTTT
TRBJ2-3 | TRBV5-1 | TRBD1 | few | CASTDRGLADTQYF | TGCGCCAGCACAGACAGGGGCCTTGCTGATACGCAGTATTTT
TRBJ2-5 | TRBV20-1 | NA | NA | CSASEQETQYF | TGCAGTGCGTCGGAACAAGAGACCCAGTACTTC
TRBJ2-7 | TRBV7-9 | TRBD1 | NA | CARGRGQGRSPSSYEQYF | TGTGCCAGGGGCCGGGGACAGGGGCGATCCCCGAGCTCCTACGAGCAGTACTTC
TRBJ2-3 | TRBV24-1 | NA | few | CATSEPSRGTDTQYF | TGTGCCACCAGCGAGCCGAGCAGGGGAACAGATACGCAGTATTTT
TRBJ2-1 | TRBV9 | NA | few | CASSIQGHNEQFF | TGTGCCAGCAGTATCCAGGGACACAATGAGCAGTTCTTC
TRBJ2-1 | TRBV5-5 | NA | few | CASSSTPSGNEQFF | TGTGCCAGCAGCTCTACTCCTAGTGGCAATGAGCAGTTCTTC
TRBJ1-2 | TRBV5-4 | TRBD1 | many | CASSLMDRANYGYTF | TGTGCCAGCAGCTTGATGGACAGGGCTAACTATGGCTACACCTTC